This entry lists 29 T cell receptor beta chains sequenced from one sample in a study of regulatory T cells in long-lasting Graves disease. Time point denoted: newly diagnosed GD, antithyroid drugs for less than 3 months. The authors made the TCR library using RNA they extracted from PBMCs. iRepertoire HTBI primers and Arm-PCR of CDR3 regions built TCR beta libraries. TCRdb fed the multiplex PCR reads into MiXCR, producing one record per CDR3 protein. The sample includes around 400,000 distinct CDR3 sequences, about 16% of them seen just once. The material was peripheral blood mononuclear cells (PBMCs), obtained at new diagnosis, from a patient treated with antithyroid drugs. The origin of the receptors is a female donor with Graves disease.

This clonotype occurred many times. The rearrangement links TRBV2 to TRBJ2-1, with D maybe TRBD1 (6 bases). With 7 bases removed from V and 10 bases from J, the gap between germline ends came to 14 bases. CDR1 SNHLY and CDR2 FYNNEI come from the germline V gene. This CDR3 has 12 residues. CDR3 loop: CASTESGDEQFF. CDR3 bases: TGTGCCAGCACCGAATCAGGGGACGAGCAGTTCTTC.

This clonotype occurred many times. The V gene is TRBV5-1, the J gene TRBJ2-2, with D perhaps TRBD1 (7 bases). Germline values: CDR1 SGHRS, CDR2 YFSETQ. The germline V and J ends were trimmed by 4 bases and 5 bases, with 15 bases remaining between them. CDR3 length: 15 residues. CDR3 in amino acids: CASSRGTEKTGELFF. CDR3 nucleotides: TGCGCCAGCAGCCGCGGGACAGAAAAGACCGGGGAGCTGTTTTTT.

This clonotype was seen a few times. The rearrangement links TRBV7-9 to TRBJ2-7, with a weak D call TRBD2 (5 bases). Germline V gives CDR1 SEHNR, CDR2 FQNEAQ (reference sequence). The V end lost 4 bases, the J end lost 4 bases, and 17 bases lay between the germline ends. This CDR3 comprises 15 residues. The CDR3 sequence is CASSSSGSSAYEQYF. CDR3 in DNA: TGTGCCAGCAGCTCAAGCGGCAGTTCCGCGTACGAGCAGTACTTC.

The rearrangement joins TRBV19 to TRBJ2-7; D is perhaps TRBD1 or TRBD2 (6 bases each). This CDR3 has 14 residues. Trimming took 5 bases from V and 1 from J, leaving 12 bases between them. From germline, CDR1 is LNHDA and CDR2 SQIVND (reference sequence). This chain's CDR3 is CASSVQGGSYEQYF. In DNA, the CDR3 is TGTGCCAGTAGTGTACAGGGAGGATCCTACGAGCAGTACTTC.

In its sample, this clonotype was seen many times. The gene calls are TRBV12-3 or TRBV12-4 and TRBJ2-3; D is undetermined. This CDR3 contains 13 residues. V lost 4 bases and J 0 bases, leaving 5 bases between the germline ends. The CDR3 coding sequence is TGTGCCAGCAGTTCCATTAGCACAGATACGCAGTATTTT. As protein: CASSSISTDTQYF.

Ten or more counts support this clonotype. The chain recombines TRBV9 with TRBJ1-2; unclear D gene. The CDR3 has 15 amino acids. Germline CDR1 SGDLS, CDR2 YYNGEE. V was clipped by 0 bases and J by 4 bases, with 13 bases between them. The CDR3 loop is CASSVDTANLYGYTF. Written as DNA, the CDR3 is TGTGCCAGCAGCGTAGATACAGCAAACCTCTATGGCTACACCTTC.

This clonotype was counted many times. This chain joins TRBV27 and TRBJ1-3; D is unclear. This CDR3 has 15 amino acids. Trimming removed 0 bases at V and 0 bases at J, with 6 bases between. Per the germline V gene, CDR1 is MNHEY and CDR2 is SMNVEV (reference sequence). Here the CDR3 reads CASSLSRTSGNTIYF. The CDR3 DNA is TGTGCCAGCAGTTTATCTAGGACCTCTGGAAACACCATATATTTT.

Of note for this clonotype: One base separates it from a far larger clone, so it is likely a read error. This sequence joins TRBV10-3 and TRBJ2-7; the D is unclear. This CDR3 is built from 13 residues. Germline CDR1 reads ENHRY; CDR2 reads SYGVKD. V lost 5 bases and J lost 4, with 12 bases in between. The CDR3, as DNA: TGTGCCATCAGTTCTGGGTCCCTTTACGAGCAGTACTTC. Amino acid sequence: CAISSGSLYEQYF.

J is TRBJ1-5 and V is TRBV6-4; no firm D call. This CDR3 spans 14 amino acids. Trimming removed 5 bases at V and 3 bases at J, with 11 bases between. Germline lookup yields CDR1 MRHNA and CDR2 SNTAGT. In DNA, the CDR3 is TGTGCCAGCAGTCTAGCTGTTTACAATCAGCCCCAGCATTTT. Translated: CASSLAVYNQPQHF.

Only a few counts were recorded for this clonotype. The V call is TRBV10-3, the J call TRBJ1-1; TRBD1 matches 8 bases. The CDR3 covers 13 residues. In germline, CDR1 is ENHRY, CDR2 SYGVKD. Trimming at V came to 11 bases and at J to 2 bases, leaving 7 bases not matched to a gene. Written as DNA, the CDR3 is TGTGCCTCGTGGCAGGGGGCAAACACTGAAGCTTTCTTT. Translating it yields CASWQGANTEAFF.

The CDR3, as DNA: TGTGCCAGCAGCCAACGCTCCGACGGTTCGGCCCAGTACTTC. Protein product: CASSQRSDGSAQYF. This chain joins TRBV3-1 and TRBJ2-5; D uncertain. Germline V CDR1 and CDR2: LGHDT, YNNKEL (reference sequence). V shed 2 bases and J shed 9 bases, with 16 bases lying between them. This CDR3 region has 14 residues.

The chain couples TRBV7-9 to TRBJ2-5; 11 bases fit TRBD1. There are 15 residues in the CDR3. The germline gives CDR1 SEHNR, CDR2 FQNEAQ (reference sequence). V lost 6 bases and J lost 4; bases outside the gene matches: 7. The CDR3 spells CASSFRDRGTETQYF. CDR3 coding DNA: TGTGCCAGCAGTTTCCGGGACAGGGGGACAGAGACCCAGTACTTC.

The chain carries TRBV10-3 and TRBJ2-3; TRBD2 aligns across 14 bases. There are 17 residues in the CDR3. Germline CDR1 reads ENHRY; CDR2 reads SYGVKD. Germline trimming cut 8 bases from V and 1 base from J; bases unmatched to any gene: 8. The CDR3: CAIRGLAGEGGTDTQYF. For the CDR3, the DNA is TGTGCCATCCGGGGACTAGCGGGAGAGGGCGGCACAGATACGCAGTATTTT.

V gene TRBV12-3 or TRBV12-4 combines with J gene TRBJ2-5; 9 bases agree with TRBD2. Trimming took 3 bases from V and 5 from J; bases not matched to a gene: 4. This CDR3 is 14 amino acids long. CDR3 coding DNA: TGTGCCAGCAGTTTGGGACTAGCATCTGAGACCCAGTACTTC. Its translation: CASSLGLASETQYF.

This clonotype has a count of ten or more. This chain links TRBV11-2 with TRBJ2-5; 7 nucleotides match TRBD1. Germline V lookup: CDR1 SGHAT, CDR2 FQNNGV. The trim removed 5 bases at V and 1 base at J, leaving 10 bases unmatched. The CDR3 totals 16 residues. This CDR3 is CASSVNRGWRQETQYF. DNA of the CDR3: TGTGCCAGCAGCGTCAACAGGGGTTGGCGCCAAGAGACCCAGTACTTC.

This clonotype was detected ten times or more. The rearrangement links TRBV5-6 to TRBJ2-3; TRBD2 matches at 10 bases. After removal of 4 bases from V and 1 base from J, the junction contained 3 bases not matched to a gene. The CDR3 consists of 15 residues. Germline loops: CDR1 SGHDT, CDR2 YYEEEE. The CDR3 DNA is TGTGCCAGCAGCACGCTAGCGGGAGGCACAGATACGCAGTATTTT. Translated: CASSTLAGGTDTQYF.

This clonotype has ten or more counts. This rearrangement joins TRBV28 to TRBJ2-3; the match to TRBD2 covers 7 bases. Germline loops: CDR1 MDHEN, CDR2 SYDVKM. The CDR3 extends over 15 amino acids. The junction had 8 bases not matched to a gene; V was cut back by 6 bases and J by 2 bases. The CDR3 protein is CASSPGTTHTDTQYF. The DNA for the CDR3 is TGTGCCAGCAGCCCCGGGACTACCCACACAGATACGCAGTATTTT. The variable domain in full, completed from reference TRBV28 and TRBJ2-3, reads DVKVTQSSRYLVKRTGEKVFLECVQDMDHENMFWYRQDPGLGLRLIYFSYDVKMKEKGDIPEGYSVSREKKERFSLILESASTNQTSMYLCASSPGTTHTDTQYFGPGTRLTVL.

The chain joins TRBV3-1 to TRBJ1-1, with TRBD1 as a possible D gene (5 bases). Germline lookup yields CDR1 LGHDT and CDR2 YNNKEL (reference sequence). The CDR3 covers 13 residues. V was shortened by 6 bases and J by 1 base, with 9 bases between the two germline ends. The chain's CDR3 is CASRIGANTEAFF. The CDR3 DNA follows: TGTGCCAGCAGAATCGGGGCGAACACTGAAGCTTTCTTT.

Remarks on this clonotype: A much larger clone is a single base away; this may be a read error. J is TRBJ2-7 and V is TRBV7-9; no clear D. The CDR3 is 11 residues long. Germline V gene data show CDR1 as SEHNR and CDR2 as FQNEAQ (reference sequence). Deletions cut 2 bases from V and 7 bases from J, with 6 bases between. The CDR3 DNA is TGTGCCAGCAGCTTATCCCGTGAGCAGTACTTC. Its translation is CASSLSREQYF. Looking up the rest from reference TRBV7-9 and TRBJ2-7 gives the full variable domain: DTGVSQNPRHKITKRGQNVTFRCDPISEHNRLYWYRQTLGQGPEFLTYFQNEAQLEKSRLLSDRFSAERPKGSFSTLEIQRTEQGDSAMYLCASSLSREQYFGPGTRLTVT.

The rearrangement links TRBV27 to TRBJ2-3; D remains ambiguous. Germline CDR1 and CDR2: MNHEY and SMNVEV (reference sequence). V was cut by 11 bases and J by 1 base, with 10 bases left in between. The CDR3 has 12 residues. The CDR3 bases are TGTGCCTTAGGCCCTCGCACAGATACGCAGTATTTT. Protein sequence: CALGPRTDTQYF.

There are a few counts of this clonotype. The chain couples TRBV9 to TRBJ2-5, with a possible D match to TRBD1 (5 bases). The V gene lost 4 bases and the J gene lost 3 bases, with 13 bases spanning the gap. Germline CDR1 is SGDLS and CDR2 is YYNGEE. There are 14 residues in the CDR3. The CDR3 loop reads CASSPQGVEETQYF. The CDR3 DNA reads TGTGCCAGCAGCCCCCAAGGGGTTGAAGAGACCCAGTACTTC.

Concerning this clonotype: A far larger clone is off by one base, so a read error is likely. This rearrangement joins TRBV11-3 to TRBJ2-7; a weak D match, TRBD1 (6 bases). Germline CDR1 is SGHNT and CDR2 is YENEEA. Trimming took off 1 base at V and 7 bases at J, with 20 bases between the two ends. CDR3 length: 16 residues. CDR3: CASSLVPGAPYNEQYF. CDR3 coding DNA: TGTGCCAGCAGCTTAGTTCCAGGGGCCCCCTACAATGAGCAGTACTTC.

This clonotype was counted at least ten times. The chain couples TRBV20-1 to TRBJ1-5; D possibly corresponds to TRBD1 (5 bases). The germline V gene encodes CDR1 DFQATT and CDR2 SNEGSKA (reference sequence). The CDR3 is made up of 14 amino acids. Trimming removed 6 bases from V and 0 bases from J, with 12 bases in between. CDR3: CSALPTDSNQPQHF. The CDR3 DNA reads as TGCAGTGCCCTACCGACAGATAGCAATCAGCCCCAGCATTTT.

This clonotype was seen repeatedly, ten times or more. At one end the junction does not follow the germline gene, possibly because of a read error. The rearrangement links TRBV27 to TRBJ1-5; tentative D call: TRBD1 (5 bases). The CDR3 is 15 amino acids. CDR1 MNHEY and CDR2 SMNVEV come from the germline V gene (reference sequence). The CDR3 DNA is TGTGCCAGCAGCTTATCCAGGGTAGGCAATCAGCCCCAGCATTTT. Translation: CASSLSRVGNQPQHF.

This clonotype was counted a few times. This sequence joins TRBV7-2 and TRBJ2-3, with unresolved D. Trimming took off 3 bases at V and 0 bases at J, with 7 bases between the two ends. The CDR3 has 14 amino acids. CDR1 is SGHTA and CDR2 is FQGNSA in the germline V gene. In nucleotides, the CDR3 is TGTGCCAGCAGCTTCTTTCAAAGCACAGATACGCAGTATTTT. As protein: CASSFFQSTDTQYF.

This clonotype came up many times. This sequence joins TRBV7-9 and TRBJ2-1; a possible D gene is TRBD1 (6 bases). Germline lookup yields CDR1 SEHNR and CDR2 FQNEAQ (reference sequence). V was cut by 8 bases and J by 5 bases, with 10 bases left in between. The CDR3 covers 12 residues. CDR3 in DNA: TGTGCCAGCTGGGGGCGGAACAATGAGCAGTTCTTC. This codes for CASWGRNNEQFF.

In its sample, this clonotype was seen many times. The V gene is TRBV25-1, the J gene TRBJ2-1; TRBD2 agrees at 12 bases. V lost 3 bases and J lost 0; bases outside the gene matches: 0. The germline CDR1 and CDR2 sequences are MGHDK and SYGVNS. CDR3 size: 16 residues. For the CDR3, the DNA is TGTGCCAGCAGTGAGACTAGCGGGAGCTCCTACAATGAGCAGTTCTTC. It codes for CASSETSGSSYNEQFF.

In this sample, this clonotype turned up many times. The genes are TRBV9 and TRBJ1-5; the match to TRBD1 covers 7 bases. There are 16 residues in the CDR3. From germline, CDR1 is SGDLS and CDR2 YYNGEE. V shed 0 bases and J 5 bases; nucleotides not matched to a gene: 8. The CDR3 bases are TGTGCCAGCAGCGTAGGTGAGGGGGCGTGGGATCAGCCCCAGCATTTT. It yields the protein CASSVGEGAWDQPQHF.

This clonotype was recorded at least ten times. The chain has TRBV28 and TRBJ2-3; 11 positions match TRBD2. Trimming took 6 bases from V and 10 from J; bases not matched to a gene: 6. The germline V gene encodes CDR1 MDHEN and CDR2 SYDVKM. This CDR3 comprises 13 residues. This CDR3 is CASSLLAGVAQYF. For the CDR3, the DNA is TGTGCCAGCAGCCTACTAGCGGGAGTGGCGCAGTATTTT.